A single sample is the source of the 8 T cell receptor beta chains below, sequenced in a study of T cells in Graves' hyperthyroidism and ophthalmopathy. Amplification of TCR beta CDR3 regions used RNA as the template. A first-round RT-PCR of the TCR CDR3 used the HTBI primer set. TCRdb reprocessed the multiplex PCR reads via MiXCR and lists one record per CDR3 protein. The sample has roughly 840,000 distinct CDR3 sequences, roughly 37% seen once. The specimen was blood. The source is a man younger than 35 with Graves' hyperthyroidism.

The V call is TRBV7-9, the J call TRBJ2-7; TRBD1 agrees at 8 bases. From germline, CDR1 is SEHNR and CDR2 FQNEAQ (reference sequence). This CDR3 is 15 amino acids long. Losses at the gene ends were 3 bases for V and 3 bases for J; bases not matched to a gene: 7. CDR3 in DNA: TGTGCCAGCAGCTTCCCCAGGACAGGGAACTACGAGCAGTACTTC. The encoded protein is CASSFPRTGNYEQYF.

Turning to this clonotype: A read error may produce the germline difference seen at one junction end. The chain combines TRBV19 with TRBJ1-1; D is uncertain. Germline V CDR1 and CDR2: LNHDA, SQIVND (reference sequence). This CDR3 is built from 12 residues. The CDR3: CAGRTGNTEAFF. For the CDR3, the DNA is TGTGCCGGTAGGACGGGGAACACTGAAGCTTTCTTT.

This clonotype was seen only once. The CDR3 reads CASGNRDTGELFF. The DNA for the CDR3 is TGTGCCAGCGGGAACCGGGACACCGGGGAGCTGTTTTTT. The rearrangement links TRBV2 to TRBJ2-2; D not certain. CDR1 and CDR2 from the germline V gene are SNHLY and FYNNEI. The CDR3 contains 13 residues. V was cut by 8 bases and J by 3 bases, with 10 bases left in between.

The chain combines TRBV6-6 with TRBJ1-4; D is ambiguous. Looked up from germline, CDR1 is MNHNY and CDR2 is SVGAGI (reference sequence). The CDR3 length is 14 residues. Between the trimmed V and J ends, which lost 6 bases and 8 bases, there was a span of 16 bases. The CDR3, as DNA: TGTGCCAGCAGCAAATCGACGGGTGGGGAAAAACTGTTTTTT. It specifies CASSKSTGGEKLFF.

This clonotype was observed many times. The missing conserved phenylalanine or tryptophan at the end of this CDR3 makes a read error likely. It is unclear where the CDR3 begins or ends on the DNA, so no DNA is shown, and the CDR3 is as TCRdb lists it. The gene calls are TRBV29-1 and TRBJ1-1; the table's D call of TRBD1 was not tested on the DNA. Germline lookup yields CDR1 SQVTM and CDR2 ANQGSEA. The CDR3 spans 8 amino acids, including both terminal residues. CDR3 in amino acids: CSVAGGEL.

The chain links TRBV7-2 to TRBJ2-2; 9 bases map to TRBD2. J was trimmed by 0 bases and V by 0 bases; bases with no gene match: 5. The V gene's germline CDR1 is SGHTA and CDR2 FQGNSA. This CDR3 has 18 amino acids. CDR3 nucleotides: TGTGCCAGCAGCTTAGCTCTAGCGGGGACAGCGAACACCGGGGAGCTGTTTTTT. Protein product: CASSLALAGTANTGELFF.

V and J are TRBV7-2 and TRBJ2-5; 13 nucleotides line up with TRBD2. Germline V gene data show CDR1 as SGHTA and CDR2 as FQGNSA. The CDR3 extends over 15 amino acids. The ends lost 5 bases at V and 5 bases at J; junction bases unmatched: 5. CDR3 in DNA: TGTGCCAGCAGCGGGTGGACTAGCGGGAGTGAGACCCAGTACTTC. This sequence encodes CASSGWTSGSETQYF.

J is TRBJ2-7 and V is TRBV11-2, with TRBD2 matching 7 bases. Germline V gene sequence: CDR1 SGHAT, CDR2 FQNNGV. The CDR3 covers 16 residues. J gave up 3 bases and V 1 base, and 9 bases lay outside the gene matches. The CDR3 bases are TGTGCCAGCAGCTTAGTAGTAAAGGGAGGGAGCTACGAGCAGTACTTC. This codes for CASSLVVKGGSYEQYF.